This TCR beta chain was identified during a study of control samples from healthy donors and cancer patients. Germline CDR1 and CDR2: DFQATT and SNEGSKA (reference sequence). CDR3 length: 12 amino acids. With 3 bases removed from V and 8 bases from J, the gap between germline ends came to 11 bases. Using immunoSEQ multiplex PCR, the repertoire was profiled, and TCRdb retains in-frame clones only, with some absent. The table records some 160,000 clones, roughly nine tenths of them present only once. Sequencing was carried out using blood. The TCR comes from a man aged 25-45 years in good health. The chain has TRBV20-1 and TRBJ2-1, with TRBD2 as a possible D gene (5 bases). CDR3 region: CSASEGWDEQFF. CDR3 DNA sequence: TGCAGTGCTAGTGAGGGTTGGGATGAGCAGTTCTTC.